This T cell receptor beta chain was documented in a study of kidney transplant recipient with SARS-CoV-2 infection. Points on this clonotype: A read error is possible here, since a much larger clone lies one base away.

Using its own MiXCR run on the reads, TCRdb lists one record per CDR3 protein. Here the sample spans 200,000 to 250,000 distinct CDR3 sequences, 29% being singletons. This CDR3 is built from 13 residues. Trimming left V 1 base short and J 3 bases short, with 7 bases between. From germline, CDR1 is SGHNT and CDR2 YYREEE (reference sequence). The receptor's source is a male patient aged 25-45 years who had COVID-19 and was a kidney transplant recipient. A subset of T cells may come from the graft donor. Sequencing used a blood sample, obtained at baseline and between days 110 and 120 from a kidney transplant recipient. The chain carries TRBV5-4 and TRBJ1-2; no firm D call. The CDR3 nucleotides read TGTGCCAGCAGCTTGCCTCGAGACTATGGCTACACCTTC. This encodes CASSLPRDYGYTF.